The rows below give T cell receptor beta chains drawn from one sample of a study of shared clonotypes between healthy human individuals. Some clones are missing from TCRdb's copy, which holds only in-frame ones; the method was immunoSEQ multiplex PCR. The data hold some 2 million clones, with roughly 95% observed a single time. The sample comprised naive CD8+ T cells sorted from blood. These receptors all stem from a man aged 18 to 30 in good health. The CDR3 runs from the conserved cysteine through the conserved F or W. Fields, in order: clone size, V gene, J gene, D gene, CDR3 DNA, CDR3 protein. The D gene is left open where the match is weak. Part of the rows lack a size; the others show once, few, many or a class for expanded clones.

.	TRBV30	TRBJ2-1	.	TGTGCCTGGAGTTACGGTGCCTCCTACAATGAGCAGTTCTTC	CAWSYGASYNEQFF
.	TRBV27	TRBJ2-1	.	TGTGCCAGCAGACCTATAGTTAGGACAGATTCCTCCTACAATGAGCAGTTCTTC	CASRPIVRTDSSYNEQFF
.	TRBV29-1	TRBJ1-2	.	TGCAGCGTTGAGGATGGCTACACCTTC	CSVEDGYTF
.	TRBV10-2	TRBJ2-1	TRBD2	TGCGCCAGCAGTTCCCCCGAGACTAGCGGTCTCAATGAGCAGTTCTTC	CASSSPETSGLNEQFF
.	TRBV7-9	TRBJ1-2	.	TGTGCCAGCGCACGACGGAGTAGGGATGGCTACACCTTC	CASARRSRDGYTF
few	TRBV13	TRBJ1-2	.	TGTGCCAGCAGCTTAGGGGCGGGGAGCTATGGCTACACCTTC	CASSLGAGSYGYTF
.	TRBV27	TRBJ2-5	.	TGTGCCAGCAGTTTATTGCCGGGACAAATCGGGGAGACCCAGTACTTC	CASSLLPGQIGETQYF
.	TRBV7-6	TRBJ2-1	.	TGTGCCAGCAGCTTAGGGGCTTGGAATGAGCAGTTCTTC	CASSLGAWNEQFF
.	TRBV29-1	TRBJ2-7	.	TGCAGCGTTGAAGGCGGGCGGCGGCCCTACGAGCAGTACTTC	CSVEGGRRPYEQYF
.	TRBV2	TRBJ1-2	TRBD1	TGTGCCAGCAGAGCAGGGGGGGTGGATGGCTACACCTTC	CASRAGGVDGYTF
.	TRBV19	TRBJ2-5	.	TGTGCCAGTAGTATAGACCCGCAAGAGACCCAGTACTTC	CASSIDPQETQYF
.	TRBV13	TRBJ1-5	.	TGTGCCAGCAGCCACGGACAGAATCAGCCCCAGCATTTT	CASSHGQNQPQHF
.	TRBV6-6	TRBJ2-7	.	TGTGCCAGCACCGACCGGACAGGAGGGGCCTACGAGCAGTACTTC	CASTDRTGGAYEQYF
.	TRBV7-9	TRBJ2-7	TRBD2	TGTGCGAGCCAGGCTAGCGGGAGCTTCGAGCAGTACTTC	CASQASGSFEQYF
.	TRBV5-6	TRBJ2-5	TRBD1	TGTGCCAGCAGCGTCGGACAGGGGGCGGACGTAGGTTGGTCCCAGTACTTC	CASSVGQGADVGWSQYF
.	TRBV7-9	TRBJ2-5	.	TGTGCCAGCAGCTTACCTGGACCCGAGCTCGACTTC	CASSLPGPELDF
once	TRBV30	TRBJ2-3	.	TGTGCCTGGAGTGTTGGGGGCGCGGGCACAGATACGCAGTATTTT	CAWSVGGAGTDTQYF
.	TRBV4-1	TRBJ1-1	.	TGCGCCAGCAGCCAAAGATTAGGGTTGGGACTACCGAACACTGAAGCTTTCTTT	CASSQRLGLGLPNTEAFF
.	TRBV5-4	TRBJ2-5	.	TGTGCCAGCAGCTTAGAAGGGGGGGGGCCCCAGTACTTC	CASSLEGGGPQYF
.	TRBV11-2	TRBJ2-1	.	TGTGCCAGCAGCTCCGGCCGGGACTACAATGAGCAGTTCTTC	CASSSGRDYNEQFF
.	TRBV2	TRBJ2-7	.	TGTGCCAGCAGTGAACCCTTAGGGGGTAACTACGAGCAGTACTTC	CASSEPLGGNYEQYF
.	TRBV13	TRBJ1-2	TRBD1	TGTGCCAGCAGCTCACAGGGGGAGATGGAAGGCTACACCTTC	CASSSQGEMEGYTF
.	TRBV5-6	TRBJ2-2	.	TGTGCCAGCAGCTTGGGGCGGGACGGGGAGCTGTTTTTT	CASSLGRDGELFF
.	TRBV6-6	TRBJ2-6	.	TGTGCCAGCAGTTACTCCTCTGGGGCCAACGTCCTGACTTTC	CASSYSSGANVLTF
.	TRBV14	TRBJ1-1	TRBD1	TGTGCCAGCAGCCGTGGGACAGGGGGCTCGTTTGGCACTGAAGCTTTCTTT	CASSRGTGGSFGTEAFF
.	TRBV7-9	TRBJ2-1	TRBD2	TGTGCCAGCAGCTTAGATGAGGGACTAGTAACCAATGAGCAGTTCTTC	CASSLDEGLVTNEQFF
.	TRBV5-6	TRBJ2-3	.	TGTGCCAGCAGCCCGGGACCCCTGGAGCAGTATTTT	CASSPGPLEQYF
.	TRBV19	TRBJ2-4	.	TGTGCCAGTAGTATAGATCCTGGTGAGGGAAACATTCAGTACTTC	CASSIDPGEGNIQYF
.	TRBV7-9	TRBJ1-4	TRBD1	TGTGCCAGCAGCTATCCTACGACAGGGGCTCCTAATGAAAAACTGTTTTTT	CASSYPTTGAPNEKLFF
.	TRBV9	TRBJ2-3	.	TGTGCCAGCAGCGAAGAAACGGGACTTAGCACAGATACGCAGTATTTT	CASSEETGLSTDTQYF
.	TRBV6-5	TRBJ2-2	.	TGTGCCAGCTTCGGCACCGGGGAGCTGTTTTTT	CASFGTGELFF
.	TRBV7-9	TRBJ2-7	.	TGTGCCAGCAGCCCCACAGGGAGCCCTTTTTACGAGCAGTACTTC	CASSPTGSPFYEQYF
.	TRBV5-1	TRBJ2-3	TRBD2	TGCGCCAGCAGCTTGCAATTAGCGGGAGAGTATGGAGATACGCAGTATTTT	CASSLQLAGEYGDTQYF
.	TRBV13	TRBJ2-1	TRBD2	TGTGCCAGCAGCTCCTTCGAGACTAGCGGGACTGATGAGCAGTTCTTC	CASSSFETSGTDEQFF
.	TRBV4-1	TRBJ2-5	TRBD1	TGCGCCAGCAGCCACACCGGGACAGGGGGCGCGGAGACCCAGTACTTC	CASSHTGTGGAETQYF
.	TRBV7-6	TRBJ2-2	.	TGTGCCAGCAGCTTAACGGGAGAAATAACCGGGGAGCTGTTTTTT	CASSLTGEITGELFF
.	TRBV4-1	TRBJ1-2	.	TGCGCCAGCAGCCAAGTCCGGGGGCAGGGCTACACCTTC	CASSQVRGQGYTF
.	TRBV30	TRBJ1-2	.	TGTGCCTGGAGTCGACAGTCGGCTTATGGCTACACCTTC	CAWSRQSAYGYTF